The 23 T cell receptor beta chains reported below all come from one sample, sequenced in a study of T cell clonotyping in hematopoietic cell transplantation. Noted time point: recipient sample about 28 days before transplant, after cytoreduction. TCRdb keeps only in-frame clones here, not all; method: immunoSEQ multiplex PCR. The sample contains tens of thousands of clones, about 96% of which appear only once. Specimen: peripheral blood mononuclear cells, collected before stem cell transplant. These receptor sequences come from a woman in her fifties or sixties with acute myeloid leukemia. Some clones in this sample may be carry-over from other donors' samples.

The rearrangement joins TRBV5-1 to TRBJ2-5, with 7 bases fitting TRBD2. Germline CDR1 and CDR2: SGHRS and YFSETQ. The CDR3 loop spans 17 amino acids. The V gene end was trimmed by 0 bases and the J gene end by 3 bases; junction bases not matched to a gene: 11. DNA of the CDR3: TGCGCCAGCAGCTTGGGCGCTAGCGGACTTGTGGAAGAGACCCAGTACTTC. This sequence encodes CASSLGASGLVEETQYF.

This clone was picked up one time. The chain joins TRBV27 to TRBJ1-1; the D gene is possibly TRBD1 (5 bases). Germline CDR1 and CDR2: MNHEY and SMNVEV (reference sequence). The CDR3 covers 15 residues. The V end lost 2 bases, the J end lost 5 bases, and 15 bases lay between the germline ends. In nucleotides, the CDR3 is TGTGCCAGCAGTTTAAGCGGGACGGGCAGGACTGAAGCTTTCTTT. Its protein is CASSLSGTGRTEAFF.

As concerns this clone: Other nucleotide sequences in the sample specify the same CDR3. V usage is TRBV29-1 and J usage is TRBJ1-1; 9 bases fit TRBD1. The CDR3 consists of 13 residues. V lost 6 bases and J lost 1; bases outside the gene matches: 3. The V gene's germline CDR1 is SQVTM and CDR2 ANQGSEA. The CDR3 loop reads CSVADRGNTEAFF. The DNA of the CDR3 is TGCAGCGTAGCGGACAGGGGGAACACTGAAGCTTTCTTT.

J is TRBJ1-3 and V is TRBV29-1, with 7 bases aligning to TRBD1. Trimming cost V 7 bases and J 1 base; bases outside gene matches: 7. The CDR3 sequence is 14 residues long. Germline V gene lookup returns CDR1 SQVTM and CDR2 ANQGSEA. This CDR3 reads CSATTGWSGNTIYF. Here the CDR3 DNA reads TGCAGCGCTACGACAGGGTGGTCTGGAAACACCATATATTTT.

This sequence joins TRBV21-1 and TRBJ2-3; the D call in the table, TRBD2, was not verified against the DNA. TRBV21-1 is marked as a pseudogene. This CDR3 is 16 amino acids long. The CDR3 DNA follows: TGTGCCAGCAGGGGGGGGACTAGCCCCCGCACAGATACGCAGTATTTT. Translated: CASRGGTSPRTDTQYF.

A single count supports this clone. The chain joins TRBV7-9 to TRBJ2-7; D unresolved. The CDR3 is made up of 13 amino acids. CDR1 SEHNR and CDR2 FQNEAQ come from the germline V gene (reference sequence). The V end was cut by 2 bases, the J end by 5 bases, with 10 bases between. CDR3 coding DNA: TGTGCCAGCAGCTTATATCTTGGGAACGAGCAGTACTTC. Its protein is CASSLYLGNEQYF.

This clone has just one count. J is TRBJ1-1 and V is TRBV5-1; a possible D gene is TRBD1 (5 bases). Germline V CDR1 and CDR2: SGHRS, YFSETQ. V was trimmed by 6 bases and J by 4 bases, leaving 10 bases between them. This CDR3 is 12 amino acids long. As DNA, the CDR3 is TGCGCCAGCACAGGGTTGAGCACTGAAGCTTTCTTT. Protein sequence: CASTGLSTEAFF. Supplemented by reference TRBV5-1 and TRBJ1-1, the full variable domain reads KAGVTQTPRYLIKTRGQQVTLSCSPISGHRSVSWYQQTPGQGLQFLFEYFSETQRNKGNFPGRFSGRQFSNSRSEMNVSTLELGDSALYLCASTGLSTEAFFGQGTRLTVV.

The rearrangement joins TRBV25-1 to TRBJ1-2; no definite D call. Trimming stripped 10 bases from V and 1 base from J, with 4 bases between. This CDR3 comprises 10 residues. From germline, CDR1 is MGHDK and CDR2 SYGVNS. The CDR3 coding sequence is TGTGCCACCCATAACTATGGCTACACCTTC. Translation: CATHNYGYTF.

The gene calls are TRBV30 and TRBJ2-5; D may be TRBD2 (7 bases). Germline lookup yields CDR1 GTSNPN and CDR2 SVGIG (reference sequence). CDR3 size: 13 residues. The ends were cut back, 1 base at V and 5 bases at J, with 11 bases in the middle. CDR3 DNA: TGTGCCTGGAGTGCGGGGGGCCGGGAGACCCAGTACTTC. Its translation: CAWSAGGRETQYF. Combining the CDR3 with reference TRBV30 and TRBJ2-5 gives the whole variable domain SQTIHQWPATLVQPVGSPLSLECTVEGTSNPNLYWYRQAAGRGLQLLFYSVGIGQISSEVPQNLSASRPQDRQFILSSKKLLLSDSGFYLCAWSAGGRETQYFGPGTRLLVL.

V is TRBV1 and J is TRBJ2-7; no DNA check was done on the table's D call, TRBD2. TRBV1 counts as a pseudogene. CDR3 length: 17 residues. CDR3 nucleotide sequence: TGCACCAGCAGCCAAGTCGTGTCGAGGGAGGGCCCCTACGAGCAGTACTTC. Its translation: CTSSQVVSREGPYEQYF.

The CDR3 loop reads CAWRGPGNTIYF. The DNA of the CDR3 is TGTGCCTGGAGGGGGCCGGGAAACACCATATATTTT. V usage is TRBV30 and J usage is TRBJ1-3; D possibly corresponds to TRBD1 (5 bases). In germline, CDR1 is GTSNPN, CDR2 SVGIG (reference sequence). Trimming shortened V by 3 bases and J by 4 bases, and 7 bases separated the two germline ends. The CDR3 consists of 12 residues.

V usage is TRBV2 and J usage is TRBJ1-4; 7 nucleotides match TRBD1. The V and J ends lost 2 bases and 7 bases, in that order; junction bases with no gene match: 4. CDR1 is SNHLY, CDR2 FYNNEI, per germline. The CDR3 has 14 amino acids. In nucleotides, the CDR3 is TGTGCCAGCAGTGAAAGGGGGCTGAGTGAAAAACTGTTTTTT. Protein sequence: CASSERGLSEKLFF.

This rearrangement joins TRBV7-9 to TRBJ1-2, with 11 bases lining up with TRBD1. Germline V lookup: CDR1 SEHNR, CDR2 FQNEAQ (reference sequence). The CDR3 has 15 amino acids. V trimming: 5 bases; J trimming: 5 bases; junction bases outside the gene matches: 7. CDR3 protein: CASSPTDRGLYGYTF. CDR3 nucleotides: TGTGCCAGCAGCCCGACGGACAGGGGGCTGTATGGCTACACCTTC.

The chain links TRBV5-4 to TRBJ1-2; 8 nucleotides match TRBD1. From germline, CDR1 is SGHNT and CDR2 YYREEE (reference sequence). The CDR3 covers 16 residues. The J segment lost 5 bases and the V segment lost 1 base, leaving 10 bases of the junction unmatched. CDR3 DNA sequence: TGTGCCAGCAGCTTGCCCCGGACAGGGCTAGGATATGGCTACACCTTC. Protein product: CASSLPRTGLGYGYTF.

The chain is built from TRBV30 and TRBJ1-2; TRBD1 might be the D (6 bases). The CDR3 length is 12 residues. The germline V gene encodes CDR1 GTSNPN and CDR2 SVGIG (reference sequence). The V and J ends lost 3 bases and 2 bases respectively, with 7 bases between them. The CDR3 loop reads CAWSQGNYGYTF. The CDR3, as DNA: TGTGCCTGGAGCCAGGGGAACTATGGCTACACCTTC.

J is TRBJ2-6 and V is TRBV6-5, with no clear D. Germline V gene sequence: CDR1 MNHEY, CDR2 SVGAGI. The V gene lost 8 bases and the J gene lost 0 bases, with 11 bases spanning the gap. This CDR3 is built from 15 residues. The CDR3 protein is CASYSVSSGANVLTF. In DNA form, the CDR3 reads TGTGCCAGCTACAGTGTTTCCTCTGGGGCCAACGTCCTGACTTTC.

The chain uses TRBV7-9 and TRBJ1-2, with TRBD1 identical over 8 bases. Trimming cost V 1 base and J 6 bases; bases outside gene matches: 7. This CDR3 comprises 15 residues. Germline values: CDR1 SEHNR, CDR2 FQNEAQ (reference sequence). CDR3 in DNA: TGTGCCAGCAGCTTAGAGCGCAGGGGGCGCGATGGCTACACCTTC. It encodes CASSLERRGRDGYTF.

This sequence joins TRBV11-2 and TRBJ1-2; D remains ambiguous. Germline assignment: CDR1 SGHAT and CDR2 FQNNGV. V lost 5 bases, J lost 2 bases, and 9 bases lay in between. The CDR3 is 13 amino acids. CDR3 nucleotides: TGTGCCAGCAGCGCGATAAAAAACTATGGCTACACCTTC. Protein product: CASSAIKNYGYTF.

Worth noting for this clone: Relative to the germline gene, one junction end is altered; a read error may explain this. The CDR3 DNA reads as TGTGCCAGCGTGGACAGGGTGAATACTGAAGCTTTCTTT. This sequence encodes CASVDRVNTEAFF. The J gene is TRBJ1-1, the V gene TRBV6-5; 8 positions match TRBD1. CDR3 length: 13 residues. Germline V gives CDR1 MNHEY, CDR2 SVGAGI.

The chain has TRBV7-8 and TRBJ2-5; 8 bases are shared with TRBD1. The CDR3 extends over 14 amino acids. V gave up 7 bases and J gave up 2 bases; unmatched junction bases: 6. CDR1 and CDR2 from the germline V gene are SGHVS and FQNEAQ. Written as DNA, the CDR3 is TGTGCCAGCAACAATGGACAGGGACAAGAGACCCAGTACTTC. Its translation: CASNNGQGQETQYF.

This chain uses TRBV19 with TRBJ1-1; D is unclear. In germline, CDR1 is LNHDA, CDR2 SQIVND (reference sequence). The V end was cut by 6 bases, the J end by 1 base, with 12 bases between. CDR3 length equals 14 residues. In nucleotides, the CDR3 is TGTGCCAGTAGGCGGAGGCTGGAGAACACTGAAGCTTTCTTT. Translating it yields CASRRRLENTEAFF.

J is TRBJ1-5 and V is TRBV28; no clear D gene. The CDR3 is 12 residues long. Germline V gene lookup returns CDR1 MDHEN and CDR2 SYDVKM. V lost 5 bases, J lost 4 bases, and 6 bases lay in between. CDR3 residues: CASSVLNQPQHF. The CDR3 region has the DNA TGTGCCAGCAGTGTCTTAAATCAGCCCCAGCATTTT.

This chain uses TRBV30 with TRBJ1-3; no clear D gene. The CDR3 covers 16 residues. Trimming cost V 1 base and J 1 base, with 14 bases left between them. The germline V gene encodes CDR1 GTSNPN and CDR2 SVGIG (reference sequence). This CDR3 reads CAWSEAFFESGNTIYF. The CDR3 bases are TGTGCCTGGAGTGAGGCGTTCTTCGAATCTGGAAACACCATATATTTT.